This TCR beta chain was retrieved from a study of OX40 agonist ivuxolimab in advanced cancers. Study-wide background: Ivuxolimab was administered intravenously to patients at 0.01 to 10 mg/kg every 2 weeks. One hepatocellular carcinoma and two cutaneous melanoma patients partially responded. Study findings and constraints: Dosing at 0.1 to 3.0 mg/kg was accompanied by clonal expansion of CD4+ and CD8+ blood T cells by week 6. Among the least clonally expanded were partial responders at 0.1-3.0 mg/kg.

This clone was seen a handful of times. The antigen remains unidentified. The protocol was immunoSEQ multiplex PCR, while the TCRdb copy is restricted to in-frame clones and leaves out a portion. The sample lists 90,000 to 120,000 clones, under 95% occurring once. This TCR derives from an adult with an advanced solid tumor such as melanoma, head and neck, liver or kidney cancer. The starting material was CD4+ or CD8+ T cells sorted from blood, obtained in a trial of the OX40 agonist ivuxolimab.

The CDR3 protein is CASSDPSWRNEQFF. For the CDR3, the DNA is TGTGCCAGCAGTGATCCCAGCTGGCGCAATGAGCAGTTCTTC. The chain uses TRBV25-1 and TRBJ2-1; no clear D. Germline V gene sequence: CDR1 MGHDK, CDR2 SYGVNS. CDR3 length: 14 residues. Trimming pared 3 bases from V and 6 bases from J, leaving 12 bases between. Complete variable domain (other parts from reference TRBV25-1 and TRBJ2-1): EADIYQTPRYLVIGTGKKITLECSQTMGHDKMYWYQQDPGMELHLIHYSYGVNSTEKGDLSSESTVSRIRTEHFPLTLESARPSHTSQYLCASSDPSWRNEQFFGPGTRLTVL.